This T cell receptor (beta chain) was identified in a study of T cell changes during pregnancy in multiple sclerosis. Clones were sequenced by immunoSEQ multiplex PCR, and TCRdb holds only the in-frame ones, with some missing. The sample contains about 68,000 clones, just over 90% of which appear only once. CDR1 and CDR2 from the germline V gene are SQVTM and ANQGSEA. The CDR3 is made up of 14 amino acids. The J segment lost 0 bases and the V segment lost 2 bases, leaving 1 base of the junction unmatched. The sample was peripheral blood, taken in the third trimester of pregnancy. The chain recombines TRBV29-1 with TRBJ2-1; 7 nucleotides match TRBD2. The clonotype comes from a female donor with multiple sclerosis, enrolled in a pregnancy study. The CDR3 region is CSVERGSSYNEQFF. The CDR3 DNA follows: TGCAGCGTTGAACGCGGGAGCTCCTACAATGAGCAGTTCTTC.